What follows is one T cell receptor beta chain and its context. Sequencing used immunoSEQ multiplex PCR; TCRdb keeps in-frame clones, though not all of them. The table has approximately 93,000 clones, around four fifths seen once; the top ten hold under 8.5%. The entry originates in a study of PD-L1 blockade in urothelial cancer. Sample time point: peripheral blood 6 weeks after treatment start. From germline, CDR1 is LNHDA and CDR2 SQIVND (reference sequence). Trimming removed 5 bases at V and 3 bases at J, with 19 bases between. The CDR3 consists of 16 residues. This specimen consisted of PBMCs, obtained around atezolizumab (anti-PD-L1) treatment. The sequence was collected from a man between 65 and 85 years old with urothelial cancer. The chain combines TRBV19 with TRBJ1-1, with D hard to call. Written as DNA, the CDR3 is TGTGCCAGTAGTGTCCGTACCGGGTTAGGTCACACTGAAGCTTTCTTT. Encoded protein: CASSVRTGLGHTEAFF.